Listed below are T cell receptor beta chains from one sample, sequenced in a study of blood T cell repertoires in COVID-19. Assay used: immunoSEQ multiplex PCR; TCRdb lists only in-frame clones, some missing. The table shows about 180,000 clones, with approximately 85% occurring only once. Sequenced sample: PBMCs or T cells enriched from blood (not recorded which). These TCRs come from a man aged 35 to 55 who had recovered from COVID-19. Both conserved end residues are part of each CDR3. The D gene is left open where the match is weak. Clone size is stated in some rows and not others, as once, few, many or a class when expanded.

TRBV11-3,14,TRBJ1-1,TRBD1,once,CASSPTTGGTEAFF,TGTGCCAGCAGCCCCACGACAGGGGGAACTGAAGCTTTCTTT
TRBV28,15,TRBJ1-3,-,-,CASSGTERPGNTIYF,TGTGCCAGCAGTGGCACAGAGCGGCCTGGAAACACCATATATTTT
TRBV29-1,11,TRBJ2-7,-,-,CSVHKNYEQYF,TGCAGCGTTCACAAGAACTACGAGCAGTACTTC
TRBV5-1,14,TRBJ1-1,-,-,CASRRTHAASEAFF,TGCGCCAGCAGAAGGACACACGCGGCGTCTGAAGCTTTCTTT
TRBV25-1,16,TRBJ2-7,-,-,CASTHPRALSSYEQYF,TGTGCCAGCACTCATCCGAGGGCCTTGAGCTCCTACGAGCAGTACTTC
TRBV27,16,TRBJ2-2,TRBD2,-,CASSSRLAGVYGELFF,TGTGCCAGCAGTTCCAGACTAGCGGGAGTTTACGGGGAGCTGTTTTTT
TRBV7-2,15,TRBJ2-7,TRBD2,-,CASSGGLAGTYEQYF,TGTGCCAGCAGCGGAGGACTAGCGGGGACCTACGAGCAGTACTTC
TRBV9,16,TRBJ2-5,TRBD1,-,CASSPQPSGGEETQYF,TGTGCCAGCAGCCCACAGCCGTCAGGGGGCGAAGAGACCCAGTACTTC
TRBV3-1/TRBV3-2,14,TRBJ1-2,TRBD1,-,CASSHRTGERGYTF,TGTGCCAGCAGCCACCGGACAGGGGAGCGTGGCTACACCTTC
TRBV9,13,TRBJ1-2,TRBD1,-,CASSVDQGGGYTF,TGTGCCAGCAGCGTGGACCAGGGGGGCGGCTACACCTTC
TRBV28,15,TRBJ2-7,TRBD1,once,CASRAPRTGLYEQYF,TGTGCCAGCAGGGCCCCCAGGACAGGTTTATACGAGCAGTACTTC
TRBV19,15,TRBJ1-2,TRBD1,-,CASSMGTASIYGYTF,TGTGCCAGTAGTATGGGGACAGCCTCGATCTATGGCTACACCTTC
TRBV7-6,16,TRBJ2-3,TRBD1,-,CASSPPGTADTDTQYF,TGTGCCAGCAGCCCTCCCGGGACAGCGGACACAGATACGCAGTATTTT
TRBV5-4,14,TRBJ2-1,TRBD1,-,CASSLATGDNEQFF,TGTGCCAGCAGCTTGGCAACAGGGGACAATGAGCAGTTCTTC
TRBV5-1,13,TRBJ2-7,-,-,CASSLQGSYEQYF,TGCGCCAGCAGCTTACAGGGTTCCTACGAGCAGTACTTC
TRBV29-1,13,TRBJ2-7,TRBD1,-,CSVADRPPYEQYF,TGCAGCGTTGCGGACAGGCCCCCCTACGAGCAGTACTTC
TRBV27,13,TRBJ1-1,TRBD1,-,CASSPWTGIRAFF,TGTGCCAGCAGTCCATGGACAGGGATAAGGGCTTTCTTT
TRBV20-1,12,TRBJ1-1,-,-,CSASLERVVAFF,TGCAGTGCTAGTTTGGAGAGGGTGGTAGCTTTCTTT
TRBV10-2,17,TRBJ2-1,TRBD2,-,CATLARGLAGKYNEQFF,TGCGCCACCTTAGCACGAGGACTAGCGGGGAAGTACAATGAGCAGTTCTTC
TRBV19,13,TRBJ1-4,-,-,CASSIDGKKELFF,TGTGCCAGTAGTATAGACGGGAAAAAGGAACTGTTTTTT
TRBV7-2,16,TRBJ2-1,-,once,CASRTQGIGSYNEQFF,TGTGCCAGCAGAACCCAGGGTATTGGGTCCTACAATGAGCAGTTCTTC
TRBV4-1,20,TRBJ2-7,TRBD2,-,CASSQGHRTSGLLSSYEQYF,TGCGCCAGCAGCCAAGGCCATCGGACTAGCGGGTTGCTTAGCTCCTACGAGCAGTACTTC
TRBV5-4,15,TRBJ1-6,TRBD1,once,CASSERQGASSPLHF,TGTGCCAGCAGCGAACGACAGGGGGCAAGTTCACCCCTCCACTTT
TRBV29-1,12,TRBJ1-2,TRBD1,-,CSGRGQGFGYTF,TGCAGCGGCCGCGGACAGGGGTTCGGCTACACCTTC
TRBV5-1,15,TRBJ2-7,TRBD2,many,CASTPGGTSVYEQYF,TGCGCCAGCACCCCAGGGGGGACTAGCGTTTACGAGCAGTACTTC
TRBV9,14,TRBJ1-2,TRBD1,-,CASSVAVDRVGYTF,TGTGCCAGCAGCGTAGCCGTGGACAGGGTTGGCTACACCTTC
TRBV5-4,12,TRBJ1-1,-,-,CASSWGDTEAFF,TGTGCCAGCAGCTGGGGGGACACTGAAGCTTTCTTT
TRBV14,18,TRBJ1-5,-,-,CASSQDFPPEAPNQPQHF,TGTGCCAGCAGCCAAGATTTCCCACCTGAAGCTCCGAATCAGCCCCAGCATTTT
TRBV6-4,13,TRBJ2-1,-,-,CASSRGSYNEQFF,TGTGCCAGCTCCCGGGGGTCCTACAATGAGCAGTTCTTC
TRBV7-9,15,TRBJ1-1,TRBD1,-,CASSFQGVGDTEAFF,TGTGCCAGCAGCTTTCAGGGGGTTGGGGACACTGAAGCTTTCTTT
TRBV30,15,TRBJ1-1,-,-,CAWSSRDTRGTEAFF,TGTGCCTGGAGTTCCCGGGACACCAGGGGAACTGAAGCTTTCTTT
TRBV5-1,17,TRBJ2-3,TRBD1,-,CASSLRTGGTRLATQYF,TGCGCCAGCAGCTTGCGGACAGGGGGGACGCGTTTGGCTACGCAGTATTTT
TRBV7-9,13,TRBJ1-2,-,-,CASSSRGGNGYTF,TGTGCCAGCAGCTCCCGGGGAGGCAATGGCTACACCTTC
TRBV5-8,13,TRBJ1-6,TRBD1,-,CASRPQQGSPLHF,TGTGCCAGCAGACCCCAACAGGGGTCACCCCTCCACTTT
TRBV9,15,TRBJ2-3,-,-,CASSVGTGSTDTQYF,TGTGCCAGCAGCGTAGGAACGGGTAGCACAGATACGCAGTATTTT
TRBV5-4,16,TRBJ1-6,-,-,CASSFLIGEVGSPLHF,TGTGCCAGCAGCTTTTTAATAGGGGAGGTCGGCTCACCCCTCCACTTT
TRBV14,15,TRBJ1-2,TRBD1,-,CASSQTTGYNYGYTF,TGTGCCAGCAGCCAAACGACAGGGTACAACTATGGCTACACCTTC